This T cell receptor (beta chain) is from a study of a mutant IDH1 vaccine in newly diagnosed glioma. Study-wide background: Before enrollment, the patients had been treated with radiotherapy alone, temozolomide alone, or both together. Most of them had received both. Whole-study findings and limits: Immune responses induced by vaccination arose in roughly 95% of the patients.

In the case of this clone: Its specificity is not known.

Clones were read by immunoSEQ multiplex PCR, and TCRdb kept only the in-frame ones, dropping some. This table holds about 66,000 clones, 80% to 90% found once. Regarding time point: baseline, week 1 (first vaccination visit). Treatment denoted: pre-vaccination baseline after standard-of-care therapy. Sequencing was performed on PBMCs, taken from a glioma patient treated with radiotherapy, temozolomide or both. The clonotype comes from a young man with glioma.

CDR3 residues: CASSQFLAGGRGEQFF. In DNA, the CDR3 is TGTGCCAGCAGCCAGTTCCTAGCGGGAGGGAGGGGTGAGCAGTTCTTC. The genes are TRBV14 and TRBJ2-1, with TRBD2 matching 12 bases. Germline V gene data show CDR1 as SGHDN and CDR2 as FVKESK. The CDR3 totals 16 residues. Trimming cost V 3 bases and J 9 bases; bases outside gene matches: 9.